This T cell receptor beta chain appears in the sequencing data of a study of post-analysis software for immune sequencing data. Whole-study context: In terms of disease course, relapsing-remitting, secondary progressive and progressive-relapsing multiple sclerosis were included. Overall study findings and caveats: Relative to controls, patients had a few TRBV segments at higher frequency, with TRBV5-6, TRBV5-1 and TRBV20-1 among these.

Unique molecular identifiers were carried by the TCR beta cDNA libraries. Each CDR3 protein gets one entry after TCRdb re-called the PCR reads with MiXCR. The sample holds hundreds of thousands of distinct CDR3 sequences, over 30% seen once. Germline V gives CDR1 LGHDT, CDR2 YNNKEL (reference sequence). The CDR3 has 17 amino acids. V shed 1 base and J shed 3 bases, with 16 bases lying between them. This clonotype occurred a few times. Its antigen is not identified. The sample taken for sequencing was blood. The rearrangement links TRBV3-1 to TRBJ2-1; a weak D match, TRBD2 (6 bases). The TCR comes from a girl between 2 and 10 years old with multiple sclerosis. The CDR3 nucleotides are TGTGCCAGCAGCCAAGGAGCGAGCGGGTTGCTCTACAATGAGCAGTTCTTC. As protein: CASSQGASGLLYNEQFF.